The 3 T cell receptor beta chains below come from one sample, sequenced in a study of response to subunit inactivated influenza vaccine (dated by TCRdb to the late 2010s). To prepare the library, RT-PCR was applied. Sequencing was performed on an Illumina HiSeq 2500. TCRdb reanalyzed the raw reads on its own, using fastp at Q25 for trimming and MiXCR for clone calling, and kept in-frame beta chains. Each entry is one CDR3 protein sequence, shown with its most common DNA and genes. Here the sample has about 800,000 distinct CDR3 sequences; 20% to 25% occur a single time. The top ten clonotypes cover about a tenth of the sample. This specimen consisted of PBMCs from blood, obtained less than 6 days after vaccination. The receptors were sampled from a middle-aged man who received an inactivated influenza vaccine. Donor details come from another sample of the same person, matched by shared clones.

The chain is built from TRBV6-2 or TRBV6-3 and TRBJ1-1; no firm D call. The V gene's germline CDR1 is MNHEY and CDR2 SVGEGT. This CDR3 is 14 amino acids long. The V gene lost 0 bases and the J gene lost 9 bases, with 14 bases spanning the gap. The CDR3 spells CASSYSTSGRKAFF. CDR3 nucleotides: TGTGCCAGCAGTTACTCGACTAGTGGCAGGAAAGCTTTCTTT.

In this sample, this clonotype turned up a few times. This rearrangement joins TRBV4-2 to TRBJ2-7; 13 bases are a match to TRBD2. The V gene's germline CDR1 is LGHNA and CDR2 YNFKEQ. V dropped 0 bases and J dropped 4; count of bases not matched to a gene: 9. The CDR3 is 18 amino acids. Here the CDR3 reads CASSQDTSGGAGGYEQYF. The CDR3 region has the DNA TGTGCCAGCAGCCAAGATACTAGCGGGGGGGCCGGGGGATACGAGCAGTACTTC.

In nucleotides, the CDR3 is TGTGCCAGCAGCTTAGGGGTAGACTACGAGCAGTACTTC. As protein: CASSLGVDYEQYF. This chain joins TRBV7-9 and TRBJ2-7; the D is unclear. V lost 1 base and J lost 3, with 7 bases in between. CDR3 size: 13 residues. In germline, CDR1 is SEHNR, CDR2 FQNEAQ (reference sequence).